What follows are 15 T cell receptor beta chains derived from one specimen sequenced in a study of shared clonotypes between healthy human individuals. Generated by immunoSEQ multiplex PCR, the TCRdb table keeps only in-frame clones and is missing some. The sample consists of 500,000 to 650,000 clones, roughly four fifths of them appearing once. Sequencing input: PBMCs. The receptors derive from a woman between 40 and 50 years old in good health. Some clones in this sample may be carry-over from other donors' samples.

The chain employs TRBV7-9 and TRBJ2-7; D may be TRBD1 (5 bases). CDR3 size: 15 residues. Germline CDR1 reads SEHNR; CDR2 reads FQNEAQ (reference sequence). The V gene lost 5 bases and the J gene lost 2 bases, with 16 bases spanning the gap. The CDR3: CASSPAGAGTYEQYF. In nucleotides, the CDR3 is TGTGCCAGCAGCCCTGCTGGGGCAGGAACCTACGAGCAGTACTTC.

As for this clone: Compared with germline, one end of the junction differs, possibly owing to a read error. V is TRBV28 and J is TRBJ2-7; D uncertain. The CDR3 is 12 amino acids. CDR1 is MDHEN, CDR2 SYDVKM, per germline. The CDR3 is CASSLSPEAWNF. CDR3 DNA sequence: TGTGCCAGCAGTTTATCCCCCGAGGCGTGGAACTTC.

In regard to this clone: A read error likely explains this, since a far larger clone differs by one base. As the CDR3 is not closed by the conserved phenylalanine or tryptophan, this likely results from a read error. The chain links TRBV30 to TRBJ2-7; D possibly corresponds to TRBD1 (6 bases). With 1 base removed from V and 4 bases from J, the gap between germline ends came to 8 bases. CDR1 and CDR2 from the germline V gene are GTSNPN and SVGIG (reference sequence). The CDR3 sequence is 12 residues long. The CDR3 nucleotides are TGTGCCTGGAGTGGGGGGCGTTACGAGCAGTACCTC. This gives the protein CAWSGGRYEQYL.

V is TRBV15 and J is TRBJ2-7; D might be TRBD1 or TRBD2, each matching 5 bases. The V gene's germline CDR1 is LNHNV and CDR2 YYDKDF (reference sequence). The CDR3 extends over 14 amino acids. The V end was cut by 5 bases, the J end by 3 bases, with 14 bases between. CDR3 bases: TGTGCCACCAGCCGGGACGGGGATGACTACGAGCAGTACTTC. Translation: CATSRDGDDYEQYF.

V usage is TRBV11-2 and J usage is TRBJ2-7; 12 bases match TRBD1. The CDR3 sequence is 15 residues long. V shed 5 bases and J 3 bases; nucleotides not matched to a gene: 5. In germline, CDR1 is SGHAT, CDR2 FQNNGV. CDR3 sequence reads: CASSEGTGGFYEQYF. Written as DNA, the CDR3 is TGTGCCAGCAGCGAGGGGACAGGGGGCTTCTACGAGCAGTACTTC.

The chain joins TRBV4-2 to TRBJ1-1, with 7 bases matching TRBD1. CDR1 LGHNA and CDR2 YNFKEQ come from the germline V gene. This CDR3 has 16 amino acids. Losses at the gene ends were 4 bases for V and 4 bases for J; bases not matched to a gene: 12. This CDR3 is CASSPDRDGFSTEAFF. The CDR3 bases are TGTGCCAGCAGCCCTGACAGGGATGGATTCAGCACTGAAGCTTTCTTT.

The chain carries TRBV27 and TRBJ2-5, with D perhaps given as TRBD1 or TRBD2 (5 bases each). Germline lookup yields CDR1 MNHEY and CDR2 SMNVEV (reference sequence). The CDR3 runs to 14 residues. V shed 5 bases and J shed 5 bases, with 15 bases lying between them. The CDR3: CASSPRTGAETQYF. CDR3 nucleotides: TGTGCCAGCAGTCCGAGGACTGGGGCGGAGACCCAGTACTTC.

This clone has at least ten counts. The V call is TRBV12-5, the J call TRBJ1-1; no clear D gene. CDR3 size: 14 residues. Looked up from germline, CDR1 is LGHNT and CDR2 is FRNRAP. V was pared by 7 bases and J by 5 bases, with 17 bases between. In DNA form, the CDR3 reads TGTGCTAGTGCCAGTCCTTCACCGGGAACTGAAGCTTTCTTT. Translated, it gives CASASPSPGTEAFF.

V is TRBV2 and J is TRBJ1-2; D call uncertain. This CDR3 comprises 11 residues. Germline CDR1 SNHLY, CDR2 FYNNEI. Trimming took 4 bases from V and 4 from J, leaving 4 bases between them. CDR3 coding DNA: TGTGCCAGCAGTGTAAGCTATGGCTACACCTTC. As protein: CASSVSYGYTF.

The chain has TRBV5-1 and TRBJ2-1; 8 bases match TRBD2. Germline assignment: CDR1 SGHRS and CDR2 YFSETQ. CDR3 size: 18 residues. V gave up 6 bases and J gave up 1 base; unmatched junction bases: 15. The CDR3 region has the DNA TGCGCCAGCACCCCGGACAGCGGGAGTGTGGGGTCCTACAATGAGCAGTTCTTC. This sequence encodes CASTPDSGSVGSYNEQFF.

The V and J genes are TRBV25-1 and TRBJ1-2; 12 bases are shared with TRBD1. The CDR3 consists of 15 residues. Germline CDR1 and CDR2: MGHDK and SYGVNS. J lost 7 bases, V lost 4 bases, and 7 bases had no gene match. CDR3 protein: CASSARGQGAFGYTF. The CDR3 coding sequence is TGTGCCAGCAGTGCCCGGGGACAGGGGGCGTTTGGCTACACCTTC.

This chain uses TRBV5-4 with TRBJ2-7; TRBD1 is a possible D gene (5 bases). The CDR3 loop spans 16 amino acids. CDR1 is SGHNT, CDR2 YYREEE, per germline (reference sequence). Trimming removed 1 base from V and 2 bases from J, with 16 bases in between. This CDR3 is CASSLLALGVTYEQYF. The CDR3 nucleotides are TGTGCCAGCAGCTTGTTGGCGTTAGGGGTTACCTACGAGCAGTACTTC.

This chain's CDR3 is CAWREDRAHEQYF. CDR3 coding DNA: TGTGCCTGGAGAGAAGACAGGGCCCACGAGCAGTACTTC. The V gene is TRBV30, the J gene TRBJ2-7; 7 bases map to TRBD1. Germline V CDR1 and CDR2: GTSNPN, SVGIG (reference sequence). Trimming took 3 bases from V and 5 from J; bases not matched to a gene: 7. CDR3 length: 13 residues.

The gene calls are TRBV2 and TRBJ1-5; D not resolved. V lost 5 bases and J lost 3, with 17 bases in between. This CDR3 comprises 16 residues. Per the germline V gene, CDR1 is SNHLY and CDR2 is FYNNEI. The DNA for the CDR3 is TGTGCCAGCAGTCGTGAGGGCCCGGCCCTCAATCAGCCCCAGCATTTT. The encoded protein is CASSREGPALNQPQHF.

V gene TRBV5-1 combines with J gene TRBJ2-3, with D maybe TRBD1 (5 bases). The germline V gene has CDR1 SGHRS and CDR2 YFSETQ. The CDR3 has 13 amino acids. Trimming cost V 1 base and J 4 bases, with 7 bases left between them. The CDR3 sequence is CASSLWGSDTQYF. CDR3 DNA: TGCGCCAGCAGCTTGTGGGGCTCAGATACGCAGTATTTT.